One and the same sample provided the 32 T cell receptor beta chains below, sequenced in a study of blood T cell repertoires in COVID-19. TCRdb keeps only in-frame clones here, not all; method: immunoSEQ multiplex PCR. The table includes roughly 190,000 clones, about four fifths detected once. Sequenced input: peripheral blood. All receptors come from a man aged 45-65 years with active or convalescent COVID-19.

The chain combines TRBV29-1 with TRBJ2-5; the match to TRBD2 covers 10 bases. Trimming at V came to 4 bases and at J to 0 bases, leaving 5 bases not matched to a gene. The CDR3 loop spans 15 amino acids. Germline CDR1 SQVTM, CDR2 ANQGSEA. The CDR3 protein is CSVAGTSENQETQYF. The CDR3 DNA sequence: TGCAGCGTTGCAGGGACTAGCGAAAACCAAGAGACCCAGTACTTC.

Regarding this clone: A junction boundary mismatches the germline segment, possibly from a read error. The rearrangement joins TRBV29-1 to TRBJ1-2, with a weak D call TRBD1 (6 bases). This CDR3 is built from 11 residues. Looked up from germline, CDR1 is SQVTM and CDR2 is ANQGSEA. The CDR3 loop is CSVLGTQGTHF. In DNA, the CDR3 is TGCAGCGTTTTGGGTACACAGGGCACCCATTTC.

J is TRBJ2-1 and V is TRBV5-4, with D possibly TRBD1 on 6 matching bases. Trimming cost V 3 bases and J 2 bases, with 12 bases left between them. CDR3 size: 15 residues. Germline CDR1 is SGHNT and CDR2 is YYREEE (reference sequence). DNA for the CDR3: TGTGCCAGCAGCTATGGACAGACCACCTACAATGAGCAGTTCTTC. Translating it yields CASSYGQTTYNEQFF.

Worth noting for this clone: One end of the junction is discordant with germline, which a read error may explain. V gene TRBV20-1 combines with J gene TRBJ2-1; TRBD2 matches 7 bases. There are 11 residues in the CDR3. CDR1 is DFQATT, CDR2 SNEGSKA, per germline (reference sequence). The CDR3 spells CSARASSGILF. The DNA of the CDR3 is TGCAGTGCTAGGGCGTCCAGCGGGATCCTCTTC.

The chain recombines TRBV10-2 with TRBJ1-2, with a tentative D call TRBD1 (6 bases). There are 15 residues in the CDR3. V was clipped by 0 bases and J by 4 bases, with 12 bases between them. The V gene's germline CDR1 is WSHSY and CDR2 SAAADI. CDR3 coding DNA: TGCGCCAGCAGTGAGTCGACAGGCTGGGGCTATGGCTACACCTTC. Residues: CASSESTGWGYGYTF.

The CDR3 loop is CASTLAGGRTDTQYF. The CDR3 nucleotides are TGCGCCAGCACCCTAGCGGGGGGGCGCACAGATACGCAGTATTTT. The chain combines TRBV5-1 with TRBJ2-3; 12 nucleotides align to TRBD2. V dropped 6 bases and J dropped 1; count of bases not matched to a gene: 3. The CDR3 is 15 residues long. Looked up from germline, CDR1 is SGHRS and CDR2 is YFSETQ. Full variable domain (rest looked up from reference TRBV5-1 and TRBJ2-3): KAGVTQTPRYLIKTRGQQVTLSCSPISGHRSVSWYQQTPGQGLQFLFEYFSETQRNKGNFPGRFSGRQFSNSRSEMNVSTLELGDSALYLCASTLAGGRTDTQYFGPGTRLTVL.

V usage is TRBV6-1 and J usage is TRBJ2-2; D is ambiguous. The germline V gene encodes CDR1 MNHNS and CDR2 SASEGT. The V gene lost 2 bases and the J gene lost 6 bases, with 13 bases spanning the gap. The CDR3 has 15 amino acids. The CDR3 sequence: CASSEIVGSPGELFF. DNA of the CDR3: TGTGCCAGCAGTGAAATTGTGGGCTCACCCGGGGAGCTGTTTTTT.

The rearrangement joins TRBV5-5 to TRBJ2-4; D remains unclear. Germline V lookup: CDR1 SGHKS, CDR2 YYEKEE (reference sequence). V dropped 0 bases and J dropped 5 bases, with 9 bases sitting between them. This CDR3 spans 14 amino acids. DNA for the CDR3: TGTGCCAGCAGCTTGGAGCCTTACGAAAACATTCAGTACTTC. This codes for CASSLEPYENIQYF.

The genes are TRBV25-1 and TRBJ1-3, with D possibly TRBD1 on 5 matching bases. Germline V gene sequence: CDR1 MGHDK, CDR2 SYGVNS. V dropped 5 bases and J dropped 0 bases, with 14 bases sitting between them. This CDR3 is built from 16 residues. In nucleotides, the CDR3 is TGTGCCAGCAGTTCTCTGGGGGGGGTCTCTGGAAACACCATATATTTT. Residues: CASSSLGGVSGNTIYF.

This chain connects TRBV27 to TRBJ1-1; 9 nucleotides match TRBD1. V shed 5 bases, J shed 10 bases, and the junction held 11 bases outside the gene matches. Per germline, CDR1 MNHEY and CDR2 SMNVEV (reference sequence). There are 14 residues in the CDR3. The CDR3 DNA sequence: TGTGCCAGCAGTCCGGGACAGGGACGCCTTTTAGCTTTCTTT. Its translation is CASSPGQGRLLAFF.

The chain is built from TRBV9 and TRBJ2-5; D not certain. V lost 3 bases and J lost 3, with 6 bases in between. CDR3 length equals 12 residues. CDR1 and CDR2 from the germline V gene are SGDLS and YYNGEE. The DNA of the CDR3 is TGTGCCAGCAGCGCTCCCGAAGAGACCCAGTACTTC. Protein: CASSAPEETQYF.

The rearrangement uses TRBV7-2 and TRBJ1-2; TRBD1 matches at 11 bases. J gave up 6 bases and V 5 bases, and 5 bases lay outside the gene matches. This CDR3 comprises 14 residues. From germline, CDR1 is SGHTA and CDR2 FQGNSA. The CDR3 here is CASSPGQGADGYTF. The DNA of the CDR3 is TGTGCCAGCAGCCCCGGACAGGGGGCAGATGGCTACACCTTC.

The chain carries TRBV2 and TRBJ1-6; TRBD1 is a possible D gene (6 bases). The CDR3 has 13 residues. Germline V CDR1 and CDR2: SNHLY, FYNNEI. Trimming took off 10 bases at V and 6 bases at J, with 13 bases between the two ends. The CDR3 sequence is CATTGTPNSPLHF. As DNA, the CDR3 is TGTGCCACAACCGGGACACCTAATTCACCCCTCCACTTT.

This rearrangement joins TRBV28 to TRBJ1-1, with D perhaps TRBD1 (6 bases). V was shortened by 5 bases and J by 3 bases, with 19 bases between the two germline ends. Germline CDR1 is MDHEN and CDR2 is SYDVKM. The CDR3 covers 16 residues. CDR3 sequence: CASSLRTGRGHTEAFF. Written as DNA, the CDR3 is TGTGCCAGCAGTCTCCGAACGGGCAGGGGTCACACTGAAGCTTTCTTT.

The V and J genes are TRBV12-2 and TRBJ1-2. TRBV12-2 is assigned pseudogene status. The CDR3 extends over 13 amino acids. CDR3: CASRLRDCRGYTF. CDR3 sequence (DNA): TGTGCAAGTCGCTTACGGGACTGTCGTGGCTACACCTTC.

This clone was recorded only once. V and J are TRBV4-1 and TRBJ1-3; no clear D. The germline V gene has CDR1 MGHRA and CDR2 YSYEKL. V lost 0 bases and J lost 0, with 9 bases in between. The CDR3 spans 16 residues. CDR3 loop: CASSQEVTSSGNTIYF. CDR3 bases: TGCGCCAGCAGCCAAGAAGTCACGAGCTCTGGAAACACCATATATTTT.

The genes are TRBV2 and TRBJ2-5; 9 positions agree with TRBD1. After removal of 5 bases from V and 5 bases from J, the junction contained 15 bases not matched to a gene. The germline V gene has CDR1 SNHLY and CDR2 FYNNEI. This CDR3 comprises 17 residues. This CDR3 reads CASSPVGQGLKRETQYF. The CDR3, as DNA: TGTGCCAGCAGTCCTGTTGGACAGGGGTTAAAGAGGGAGACCCAGTACTTC.

The rearrangement uses TRBV6-2 or TRBV6-3 and TRBJ1-1, with D possibly being TRBD1 (5 bases). Trimming took off 0 bases at V and 2 bases at J, with 10 bases between the two ends. The CDR3 is made up of 15 amino acids. Germline assignment: CDR1 MNHEY and CDR2 SVGEGT. CDR3 sequence reads: CASSYSPGYNTEAFF. CDR3 DNA: TGTGCCAGCAGTTACTCCCCAGGGTATAACACTGAAGCTTTCTTT.

J is TRBJ2-7 and V is TRBV19; 8 bases map to TRBD2. Trimming removed 0 bases from V and 6 bases from J; junction bases left unmatched: 10. The CDR3 contains 16 residues. The germline CDR1 and CDR2 sequences are LNHDA and SQIVND (reference sequence). The chain's CDR3 is CASSIERTSGVTEQYF. CDR3 DNA sequence: TGTGCCAGTAGTATAGAAAGAACTAGCGGTGTTACCGAGCAGTACTTC. The entire variable domain, with the rest obtained from reference TRBV19 and TRBJ2-7, is as follows: DGGITQSPKYLFRKEGQNVTLSCEQNLNHDAMYWYRQDPGQGLRLIYYSQIVNDFQKGDIAEGYSVSREKKESFPLTVTSAQKNPTAFYLCASSIERTSGVTEQYFGPGTRLTVT.

The V call is TRBV5-4, the J call TRBJ2-6, with D uncertain. There are 14 residues in the CDR3. Germline-derived CDR1 and CDR2 are SGHNT and YYREEE (reference sequence). V shed 5 bases and J shed 1 base, with 7 bases lying between them. The CDR3 DNA follows: TGTGCCAGCAGTCTACCGTCTGGGGCCAACGTCCTGACTTTC. Its protein is CASSLPSGANVLTF.

The chain uses TRBV27 and TRBJ1-6; TRBD1 agrees at 7 bases. The V and J ends lost 4 bases and 10 bases, in that order; junction bases with no gene match: 10. Per germline, CDR1 MNHEY and CDR2 SMNVEV (reference sequence). This CDR3 has 15 residues. The CDR3 protein is CASSSRTGQGSPLHF. For the CDR3, the DNA is TGTGCCAGCAGTTCCCGGACAGGACAAGGGTCACCCCTCCACTTT.

The chain carries TRBV7-9 and TRBJ1-1, with D maybe TRBD1 (5 bases). The CDR3 runs to 13 residues. CDR1 is SEHNR, CDR2 FQNEAQ, per germline (reference sequence). V lost 5 bases and J lost 2, with 9 bases in between. CDR3 sequence reads: CASSTGGNTEAFF. The CDR3 DNA is TGTGCCAGCAGCACAGGCGGAAACACTGAAGCTTTCTTT.

The gene calls are TRBV4-1 and TRBJ2-7; TRBD2 aligns across 12 bases. The germline gives CDR1 MGHRA, CDR2 YSYEKL. The CDR3 extends over 16 amino acids. The V segment lost 1 base and the J segment 4 bases; nucleotides outside the gene matches: 5. CDR3 residues: CASSQGPSGGVYEQYF. The CDR3 DNA is TGCGCCAGCAGCCAAGGCCCTAGCGGGGGGGTTTACGAGCAGTACTTC.

The chain uses TRBV29-1 and TRBJ2-4; D is perhaps TRBD1 (6 bases). The CDR3 spans 13 residues. The V and J ends lost 6 bases and 2 bases respectively, with 11 bases between them. Germline V gene lookup returns CDR1 SQVTM and CDR2 ANQGSEA. The CDR3 region is CSVPGDPKNIQYF. DNA of the CDR3: TGCAGCGTCCCAGGGGACCCCAAAAACATTCAGTACTTC.

This chain links TRBV7-9 with TRBJ2-7, with TRBD1 matching over 11 bases. The CDR3 totals 15 residues. Trimming took 2 bases from V and 6 from J; bases not matched to a gene: 6. Germline lookup yields CDR1 SEHNR and CDR2 FQNEAQ (reference sequence). This CDR3 is CASSLSAGTGGEQYF. Written as DNA, the CDR3 is TGTGCCAGCAGCTTATCAGCCGGGACAGGGGGCGAGCAGTACTTC.

This clone was found a few times. The chain uses TRBV5-6 and TRBJ2-2, with D maybe TRBD2 (5 bases). The V and J ends lost 5 bases and 3 bases respectively, with 23 bases between them. CDR1 is SGHDT, CDR2 YYEEEE, per germline. The CDR3 sequence is 18 residues long. CDR3 residues: CASRSTKGRRRDTGELFF. As DNA, the CDR3 is TGTGCCAGCAGGTCGACGAAAGGACGGCGGCGGGACACCGGGGAGCTGTTTTTT. Based on the CDR3 plus reference TRBV5-6 and TRBJ2-2, the full variable domain is DAGVTQSPTHLIKTRGQQVTLRCSPKSGHDTVSWYQQALGQGPQFIFQYYEEEERQRGNFPDRFSGHQFPNYSSELNVNALLLGDSALYLCASRSTKGRRRDTGELFFGEGSRLTVL.

The chain combines TRBV5-1 with TRBJ1-6; D is perhaps TRBD1 (5 bases). Between the trimmed V and J ends, which lost 5 bases and 3 bases, there was a span of 21 bases. There are 18 residues in the CDR3. Germline V gives CDR1 SGHRS, CDR2 YFSETQ. This CDR3 is CASSWDGASVSYNSPLHF. The CDR3 DNA is TGCGCCAGCAGTTGGGATGGGGCGAGTGTCAGCTATAATTCACCCCTCCACTTT.

The chain joins TRBV30 to TRBJ2-2; a weak D match, TRBD1 (5 bases). The CDR3 runs to 13 residues. V dropped 4 bases and J dropped 6 bases, with 12 bases sitting between them. Germline V gives CDR1 GTSNPN, CDR2 SVGIG (reference sequence). The CDR3 is CAWISQGAGELFF. The CDR3 DNA reads as TGTGCCTGGATTAGTCAGGGCGCCGGGGAGCTGTTTTTT.

The chain uses TRBV5-1 and TRBJ2-2; 7 bases are a match to TRBD1. CDR1 is SGHRS and CDR2 is YFSETQ in the germline V gene. The length of the CDR3 is 14 residues. Trimming took 3 bases from V and 7 from J; bases not matched to a gene: 6. CDR3 sequence reads: CASSSEGADGELFF. The CDR3 DNA follows: TGCGCCAGCAGCTCTGAGGGGGCCGACGGGGAGCTGTTTTTT.

The chain joins TRBV6-5 to TRBJ2-7; possibly TRBD1 for D (6 bases). This CDR3 comprises 14 residues. CDR1 is MNHEY, CDR2 SVGAGI, per germline. Trimming pared 2 bases from V and 2 bases from J, leaving 10 bases between. CDR3 residues: CASSYGGQTYEQYF. CDR3 coding DNA: TGTGCCAGCAGTTACGGGGGACAAACCTACGAGCAGTACTTC.

The chain has TRBV21-1 and TRBJ1-2. TRBV21-1 is labeled a pseudogene. This CDR3 spans 12 amino acids. The CDR3 protein is CASSAKLYGYTF. For the CDR3, the DNA is TGTGCCAGCAGCGCTAAACTCTATGGCTACACCTTC.

This clone was observed once. V usage is TRBV5-1 and J usage is TRBJ2-7; 7 bases match TRBD2. CDR1 is SGHRS, CDR2 YFSETQ, per germline. V shed 1 base and J 6 bases; nucleotides not matched to a gene: 4. The CDR3 extends over 13 amino acids. In nucleotides, the CDR3 is TGCGCCAGCAGCTTGCAGTCTAGCGGCGAGCAGTACTTC. It encodes CASSLQSSGEQYF. Drawing the rest from reference TRBV5-1 and TRBJ2-7, the complete variable domain is KAGVTQTPRYLIKTRGQQVTLSCSPISGHRSVSWYQQTPGQGLQFLFEYFSETQRNKGNFPGRFSGRQFSNSRSEMNVSTLELGDSALYLCASSLQSSGEQYFGPGTRLTVT.